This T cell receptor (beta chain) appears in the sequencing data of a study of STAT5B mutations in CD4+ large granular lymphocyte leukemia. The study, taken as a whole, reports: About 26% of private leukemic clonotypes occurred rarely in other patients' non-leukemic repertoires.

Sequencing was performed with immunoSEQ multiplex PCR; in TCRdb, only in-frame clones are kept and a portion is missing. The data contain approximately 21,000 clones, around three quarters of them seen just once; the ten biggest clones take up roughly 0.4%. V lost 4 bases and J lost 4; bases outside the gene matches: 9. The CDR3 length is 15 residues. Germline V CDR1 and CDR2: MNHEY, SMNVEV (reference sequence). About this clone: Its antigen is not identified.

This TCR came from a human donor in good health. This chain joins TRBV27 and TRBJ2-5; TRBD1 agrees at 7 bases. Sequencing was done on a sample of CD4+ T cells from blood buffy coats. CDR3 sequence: CASSSRTGTVETQYF. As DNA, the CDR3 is TGTGCCAGCAGTTCGAGGACCGGGACAGTAGAGACCCAGTACTTC.